Below, 15 T cell receptor beta chains from the same sample are listed, as sequenced in a study of Ad26.COV2.S vaccination and SARS-CoV-2 variants. The table came from immunoSEQ multiplex PCR; TCRdb's copy has only in-frame clones and leaves some out. This table holds 75,000 to 100,000 clones, more than 70% found once. Sequencing used peripheral blood, obtained after recovery from COVID-19. The receptors were gathered from a human donor who had recovered from COVID-19.

This clone came up once. V gene TRBV5-4 combines with J gene TRBJ2-7; 8 bases fit TRBD1. CDR1 and CDR2 from the germline V gene are SGHNT and YYREEE (reference sequence). This CDR3 has 15 amino acids. V shed 2 bases, J shed 3 bases, and the junction held 7 bases outside the gene matches. In DNA form, the CDR3 reads TGTGCCAGCAGCTTCGCAGGGGGCGCGAACTACGAGCAGTACTTC. Translating it yields CASSFAGGANYEQYF.

This clone was recorded at least ten times. CDR3 residues: CASCPTTVPYEQYF. CDR3 coding DNA: TGTGCCAGTTGTCCGACCACAGTTCCCTACGAGCAGTACTTC. The chain combines TRBV19 with TRBJ2-7, with D uncertain. Trimming cost V 8 bases and J 2 bases, with 16 bases left between them. Germline V gene lookup returns CDR1 LNHDA and CDR2 SQIVND (reference sequence). The CDR3 is made up of 14 amino acids.

The genes are TRBV28 and TRBJ2-5, with D uncertain. Germline values: CDR1 MDHEN, CDR2 SYDVKM. Trimming removed 3 bases from V and 0 bases from J, with 8 bases in between. The CDR3 sequence is 14 residues long. The CDR3 loop reads CASSFLPNQETQYF. As DNA, the CDR3 is TGTGCCAGCAGTTTTTTACCGAACCAAGAGACCCAGTACTTC.

The V and J genes are TRBV10-2 and TRBJ2-3, with 8 bases that match TRBD2. CDR1 is WSHSY and CDR2 is SAAADI in the germline V gene. V lost 4 bases and J lost 5; bases outside the gene matches: 5. The CDR3 is made up of 14 amino acids. This chain's CDR3 is CASSGGGREDTQYF. CDR3 nucleotide sequence: TGCGCCAGCAGTGGCGGGGGGAGAGAAGATACGCAGTATTTT.

The chain joins TRBV28 to TRBJ1-2, with 7 bases that match TRBD1. There are 14 residues in the CDR3. CDR1 is MDHEN, CDR2 SYDVKM, per germline. V lost 4 bases, J lost 8 bases, and 10 bases stayed unmatched. This CDR3 reads CASSSTGEVGGYTF. The CDR3 coding sequence is TGTGCCAGCAGTTCTACAGGGGAGGTGGGGGGCTACACCTTC.

The chain is built from TRBV24-1 and TRBJ2-1; 7 bases are shared with TRBD2. CDR1 is KGHDR, CDR2 SFDVKD, per germline. The V segment lost 3 bases and the J segment 5 bases; nucleotides outside the gene matches: 6. The length of the CDR3 is 15 residues. CDR3 nucleotide sequence: TGTGCCACCAGTGATGCCAGCGGGGTAGACAATGAGCAGTTCTTC. Amino acids: CATSDASGVDNEQFF.

The chain employs TRBV6-2 or TRBV6-3 and TRBJ1-2; no clear D gene. Germline CDR1 and CDR2: MNHEY and SVGEGT. CDR3 length equals 17 residues. V was shortened by 4 bases and J by 2 bases, with 20 bases between the two germline ends. The CDR3 bases are TGTGCCAGCAGTTTGCTAATGACCCCGAATGGGAACTATGGCTACACCTTC. Its protein is CASSLLMTPNGNYGYTF.

The chain has TRBV9 and TRBJ2-1; 12 positions agree with TRBD2. Germline V gene sequence: CDR1 SGDLS, CDR2 YYNGEE. With V trimmed by 0 bases and J by 5 bases, 12 bases remained unmatched. This CDR3 is 19 amino acids long. CDR3 in DNA: TGTGCCAGCAGCGTAGCCCCGACTAGCGGGAGTCCAACAAACAATGAGCAGTTCTTC. Its protein product is CASSVAPTSGSPTNNEQFF.

The rearrangement joins TRBV11-2 to TRBJ2-1; D is undetermined. CDR3 length: 16 residues. With 3 bases removed from V and 5 bases from J, the gap between germline ends came to 17 bases. Germline lookup yields CDR1 SGHAT and CDR2 FQNNGV. CDR3 coding DNA: TGTGCCAGCAGCTTGTTAACGGCGATCAAGGACAATGAGCAGTTCTTC. Amino acid sequence: CASSLLTAIKDNEQFF.

The chain employs TRBV28 and TRBJ1-2, with TRBD1 matching over 9 bases. Trimming cost V 5 bases and J 6 bases; bases outside gene matches: 7. There are 14 residues in the CDR3. The germline V gene encodes CDR1 MDHEN and CDR2 SYDVKM. CDR3 in amino acids: CASSPPGQGDGYTF. CDR3 in DNA: TGTGCCAGCAGTCCTCCGGGACAGGGCGATGGCTACACCTTC.

The chain combines TRBV20-1 with TRBJ2-1, with no clear D. Germline values: CDR1 DFQATT, CDR2 SNEGSKA (reference sequence). Deletions cut 6 bases from V and 7 bases from J, with 10 bases between. The CDR3 contains 11 residues. Here the CDR3 reads CSAETSNEQFF. The CDR3 coding sequence is TGCAGTGCCGAAACTTCGAATGAGCAGTTCTTC.

The DNA of the CDR3 is TGTGCCAGCAGGTACGCCGTTCGGACTAATCTCTACGAGCAGTACTTC. It specifies CASRYAVRTNLYEQYF. The chain joins TRBV6-2 or TRBV6-3 to TRBJ2-7; a possible D gene is TRBD2 (6 bases). The CDR3 runs 16 residues. The germline V gene encodes CDR1 MNHEY and CDR2 SVGEGT. Trimming shortened V by 6 bases and J by 3 bases, and 21 bases separated the two germline ends.

V and J are TRBV18 and TRBJ1-1; 10 bases agree with TRBD1. V was pared by 8 bases and J by 5 bases, with 8 bases of the junction left unmatched. The CDR3 length is 14 residues. Germline V gene lookup returns CDR1 KGHSH and CDR2 LQKENI. The CDR3 DNA sequence: TGTGCCAGCCGAGAGGGACAGGGGAAAACTGAAGCTTTCTTT. Amino acids: CASREGQGKTEAFF. The full variable domain, completed using reference TRBV18 and TRBJ1-1, is NAGVMQNPRHLVRRRGQEARLRCSPMKGHSHVYWYRQLPEEGLKFMVYLQKENIIDESGMPKERFSAEFPKEGPSILRIQQVVRGDSAAYFCASREGQGKTEAFFGQGTRLTVV.

V is TRBV14 and J is TRBJ2-3; D is uncertain. The V gene lost 0 bases and the J gene lost 0 bases, with 13 bases spanning the gap. Germline V lookup: CDR1 SGHDN, CDR2 FVKESK. The CDR3 length is 17 residues. In DNA form, the CDR3 reads TGTGCCAGCAGCCAAGAGGTCCGGAGCTCTAGCACAGATACGCAGTATTTT. This translates into CASSQEVRSSSTDTQYF.

J is TRBJ2-6 and V is TRBV19; possibly TRBD1 for D (6 bases). Germline V lookup: CDR1 LNHDA, CDR2 SQIVND (reference sequence). The CDR3 spans 16 residues. V gave up 4 bases and J gave up 2 bases, with 12 bases separating them. DNA of the CDR3: TGTGCCAGTAGTAGCCCCGGGACAACTGGGGCCAACGTCCTGACTTTC. This translates into CASSSPGTTGANVLTF.